These 29 T cell receptor beta chains were all obtained from the same sample, sequenced in a study of blood T cell repertoires in COVID-19. The data were produced by immunoSEQ multiplex PCR, yet TCRdb's version contains in-frame clones alone and is incomplete. The sample consists of 200,000 to 300,000 clones, 83% of them appearing once. Sequencing used peripheral blood. The source of these receptors is a human donor in a cohort sampled during active COVID-19.

V gene TRBV6-6 combines with J gene TRBJ2-7; the D is unclear. The germline V and J ends were trimmed by 2 bases and 3 bases, with 14 bases remaining between them. This CDR3 spans 15 amino acids. CDR1 and CDR2 (germline): MNHNY, SVGAGI (reference sequence). As DNA, the CDR3 is TGTGCCAGCAGTTACGCGTCCGGGTTCGGCTACGAGCAGTACTTC. Encoded protein: CASSYASGFGYEQYF.

With regard to this clone: Other nucleotide sequences from this sample produce the same CDR3. The V and J genes are TRBV27 and TRBJ1-2; the D is unclear. There are 15 residues in the CDR3. The germline gives CDR1 MNHEY, CDR2 SMNVEV (reference sequence). Deletions cut 2 bases from V and 0 bases from J, with 10 bases between. The DNA of the CDR3 is TGTGCCAGCAGTTTAGGAGGCAGCCCTAACTATGGCTACACCTTC. This sequence encodes CASSLGGSPNYGYTF.

The gene calls are TRBV11-1 and TRBJ2-5, with a weak D call TRBD2 (5 bases). From germline, CDR1 is SGHAT and CDR2 FQDESV (reference sequence). The CDR3 has 14 amino acids. Trimming shortened V by 6 bases and J by 4 bases, and 15 bases separated the two germline ends. CDR3 region: CASRGLPEVETQYF. Here the CDR3 DNA reads TGTGCCAGCAGGGGCTTACCGGAGGTAGAGACCCAGTACTTC.

This clone appeared many times. The DNA of the CDR3 is TGTGCCACCAGCAGAGAAACAGAAAATTCACCCCTCCACTTT. As protein: CATSRETENSPLHF. This chain connects TRBV15 to TRBJ1-6; D not resolved. The V gene lost 0 bases and the J gene lost 7 bases, with 7 bases spanning the gap. Germline assignment: CDR1 LNHNV and CDR2 YYDKDF (reference sequence). The CDR3 is 14 amino acids.

The V gene is TRBV5-1, the J gene TRBJ2-7; 7 nucleotides line up with TRBD1. The J segment lost 2 bases and the V segment lost 5 bases, leaving 7 bases of the junction unmatched. CDR3 length: 14 residues. Germline CDR1 SGHRS, CDR2 YFSETQ. CDR3 bases: TGCGCCAGCAGGTCCGGGACAGTGACCTACGAGCAGTACTTC. This encodes CASRSGTVTYEQYF. Supplemented by reference TRBV5-1 and TRBJ2-7, the full variable domain reads KAGVTQTPRYLIKTRGQQVTLSCSPISGHRSVSWYQQTPGQGLQFLFEYFSETQRNKGNFPGRFSGRQFSNSRSEMNVSTLELGDSALYLCASRSGTVTYEQYFGPGTRLTVT.

The chain joins TRBV29-1 to TRBJ2-1, with D tentatively TRBD1 (7 bases). This CDR3 region has 15 residues. V was pared by 7 bases and J by 2 bases, with 18 bases between. Germline lookup yields CDR1 SQVTM and CDR2 ANQGSEA. In DNA form, the CDR3 reads TGCAGCGGCCGACAGGGTCAGCGGGCCTACAATGAGCAGTTCTTC. Residues: CSGRQGQRAYNEQFF.

This clone was recorded a few times. The rearrangement uses TRBV4-1 and TRBJ2-7, with D possibly matching TRBD2 (6 bases). Germline V CDR1 and CDR2: MGHRA, YSYEKL. The CDR3 extends over 14 amino acids. V gave up 2 bases and J gave up 6 bases, with 14 bases separating them. The CDR3 DNA follows: TGCGCCAGCAGCCAAAAGTTAACGGGGGTCGAGCAGTACTTC. Its protein is CASSQKLTGVEQYF.

The chain combines TRBV10-3 with TRBJ2-2; the D is unclear. CDR1 and CDR2 (germline): ENHRY, SYGVKD. V was clipped by 6 bases and J by 4 bases, with 15 bases between them. The CDR3 has 15 amino acids. The CDR3 nucleotides are TGTGCCATCAGGTCCCAGGTGACAAGCACCGGGGAGCTGTTTTTT. As protein: CAIRSQVTSTGELFF.

The genes are TRBV5-4 and TRBJ2-5; D may be TRBD1 (6 bases). CDR3 size: 16 residues. Per the germline V gene, CDR1 is SGHNT and CDR2 is YYREEE (reference sequence). Trimming stripped 5 bases from V and 0 bases from J, with 17 bases between. The CDR3 nucleotides read TGTGCCAGCAGACCTTCCAGGGGCCTGTACCAAGAGACCCAGTACTTC. It codes for CASRPSRGLYQETQYF.

The chain links TRBV15 to TRBJ2-3, with 8 positions matching TRBD1. CDR3 length equals 15 residues. V lost 7 bases and J lost 4; bases outside the gene matches: 10. Germline V gives CDR1 LNHNV, CDR2 YYDKDF (reference sequence). The CDR3 loop reads CATTPRTGQSDTQYF. The CDR3 bases are TGTGCCACCACCCCACGGACAGGGCAGTCAGATACGCAGTATTTT.

The chain couples TRBV18 to TRBJ2-1, with 8 nucleotides matching TRBD2. After removal of 3 bases from V and 0 bases from J, the junction contained 4 bases not matched to a gene. Germline-derived CDR1 and CDR2 are KGHSH and LQKENI. The CDR3 extends over 16 amino acids. The CDR3: CASSPRGGPSYNEQFF. The CDR3, as DNA: TGTGCCAGCTCACCCCGGGGGGGCCCCTCCTACAATGAGCAGTTCTTC.

This clone was seen only a few times. The chain links TRBV6-5 to TRBJ2-2, with 7 bases that match TRBD2. Germline CDR1 reads MNHEY; CDR2 reads SVGAGI. With 7 bases clipped from V and 3 bases from J, the junction kept 2 bases outside the gene matches. The CDR3 totals 13 residues. For the CDR3, the DNA is TGTGCCAGCACCCGGGGGGACACCGGGGAGCTGTTTTTT. Protein product: CASTRGDTGELFF.

The chain is built from TRBV5-6 and TRBJ1-4, with TRBD1 as a possible D gene (5 bases). This CDR3 is built from 14 residues. V dropped 8 bases and J dropped 8 bases, with 19 bases sitting between them. CDR1 SGHDT and CDR2 YYEEEE come from the germline V gene. CDR3 DNA sequence: TGTGCCAGTCATTCTAGGGGAATCAAAGAAAAACTGTTTTTT. Protein sequence: CASHSRGIKEKLFF.

This clone was detected many times. The chain links TRBV4-1 to TRBJ2-7; a weak D match, TRBD1 (6 bases). The CDR3 covers 14 residues. V dropped 3 bases and J dropped 3 bases, with 12 bases sitting between them. Germline V gives CDR1 MGHRA, CDR2 YSYEKL. CDR3 residues: CASSHRGRYYEQYF. The CDR3 DNA sequence: TGCGCCAGCAGCCACAGGGGACGCTACTACGAGCAGTACTTC.

This chain uses TRBV7-3 with TRBJ1-1, with TRBD1 as a possible D gene (5 bases). Trimming removed 5 bases from V and 1 base from J, with 8 bases in between. In germline, CDR1 is SGHTA, CDR2 FQGTGA. This CDR3 is built from 13 residues. This CDR3 reads CASSLQGNTEAFF. In nucleotides, the CDR3 is TGTGCCAGCAGCCTCCAGGGGAACACTGAAGCTTTCTTT. The whole variable domain, remainder taken from reference TRBV7-3 and TRBJ1-1, is GAGVSQTPSNKVTEKGKYVELRCDPISGHTALYWYRQSLGQGPEFLIYFQGTGAADDSGLPNDRFFAVRPEGSVSTLKIQRTERGDSAVYLCASSLQGNTEAFFGQGTRLTVV.

The chain combines TRBV10-1 with TRBJ2-6, with TRBD1 as a possible D gene (6 bases). Germline V gene data show CDR1 as WNHNN and CDR2 as SYGVQD (reference sequence). V dropped 5 bases and J dropped 2 bases, with 16 bases sitting between them. This CDR3 comprises 17 residues. The CDR3 DNA follows: TGCGCCAGCAGTCGCTCCGGGACATCCCCTGGGGCCAACGTCCTGACTTTC. It translates to CASSRSGTSPGANVLTF.

This chain connects TRBV6-5 to TRBJ2-5; D is possibly TRBD1 (5 bases). V was clipped by 5 bases and J by 5 bases, with 15 bases between them. CDR1 is MNHEY and CDR2 is SVGAGI in the germline V gene. This CDR3 is 14 amino acids long. The CDR3 DNA sequence: TGTGCCAGCAGTCCCTCAGGGATGTGGGAGACCCAGTACTTC. Protein sequence: CASSPSGMWETQYF.

The chain employs TRBV28 and TRBJ2-3; 8 bases line up with TRBD2. Trimming at V came to 6 bases and at J to 5 bases, leaving 10 bases not matched to a gene. The CDR3 length is 15 residues. The germline V gene encodes CDR1 MDHEN and CDR2 SYDVKM. DNA of the CDR3: TGTGCCAGCAGCCCCTTCGGAGCGGGAGTAGATACGCAGTATTTT. Its translation: CASSPFGAGVDTQYF. Supplemented by reference TRBV28 and TRBJ2-3, the full variable domain reads DVKVTQSSRYLVKRTGEKVFLECVQDMDHENMFWYRQDPGLGLRLIYFSYDVKMKEKGDIPEGYSVSREKKERFSLILESASTNQTSMYLCASSPFGAGVDTQYFGPGTRLTVL.

V gene TRBV7-8 combines with J gene TRBJ2-5, with 7 bases that match TRBD2. The CDR3 length is 14 residues. V trimming: 3 bases; J trimming: 5 bases; junction bases outside the gene matches: 6. The germline gives CDR1 SGHVS, CDR2 FQNEAQ. CDR3 protein: CASSLSAGRETQYF. The CDR3 bases are TGTGCCAGCAGCTTGTCGGCCGGGAGGGAGACCCAGTACTTC.

This clone was detected a few times. The genes are TRBV6-6 and TRBJ1-4; D is unresolved. The CDR3 runs to 12 residues. Germline CDR1 and CDR2: MNHNY and SVGAGI (reference sequence). The ends were cut back, 8 bases at V and 8 bases at J, with 12 bases in the middle. This chain's CDR3 is CASLRPREKLFF. CDR3 sequence (DNA): TGTGCCAGCCTGAGGCCGCGGGAAAAACTGTTTTTT.

This sequence joins TRBV7-6 and TRBJ1-3, with a tentative D call TRBD1 (6 bases). The ends were cut back, 5 bases at V and 0 bases at J, with 11 bases in the middle. The CDR3 length is 15 residues. Germline lookup yields CDR1 SGHVS and CDR2 FNYEAQ. The CDR3 spells CASSPGVYSGNTIYF. The CDR3 region has the DNA TGTGCCAGCAGCCCAGGGGTTTACTCTGGAAACACCATATATTTT.

A single count supports this clone. The CDR3 loop is CAICPQGFDTGELFF. As DNA, the CDR3 is TGTGCCATCTGCCCCCAGGGTTTCGACACCGGGGAGCTGTTTTTT. The chain combines TRBV10-3 with TRBJ2-2; D perhaps matches TRBD1 (5 bases). This CDR3 has 15 amino acids. Trimming left V 8 bases short and J 3 bases short, with 16 bases between. Germline V gene lookup returns CDR1 ENHRY and CDR2 SYGVKD.

The CDR3, as DNA: TGTGCCAGCAGTCCAGCGCGGACAGGGGATACTGAAGCTTTCTTT. Protein product: CASSPARTGDTEAFF. The V and J genes are TRBV9 and TRBJ1-1; 9 bases are a match to TRBD1. There are 15 residues in the CDR3. From germline, CDR1 is SGDLS and CDR2 YYNGEE. V dropped 5 bases and J dropped 5; count of bases not matched to a gene: 10.

This clone has a handful of counts. The CDR3 reads CASSVTGASNQPQHF. In DNA, the CDR3 is TGCGCCAGCAGCGTCACTGGGGCTAGCAATCAGCCCCAGCATTTT. The chain couples TRBV5-1 to TRBJ1-5, with D possibly being TRBD1 (5 bases). Germline loops: CDR1 SGHRS, CDR2 YFSETQ. V lost 4 bases, J lost 0 bases, and 11 bases lay in between. This CDR3 comprises 15 residues. Combining the CDR3 with reference TRBV5-1 and TRBJ1-5 gives the whole variable domain KAGVTQTPRYLIKTRGQQVTLSCSPISGHRSVSWYQQTPGQGLQFLFEYFSETQRNKGNFPGRFSGRQFSNSRSEMNVSTLELGDSALYLCASSVTGASNQPQHFGDGTRLSIL.

This sequence joins TRBV7-6 and TRBJ2-3, with 11 nucleotides matching TRBD2. Germline lookup yields CDR1 SGHVS and CDR2 FNYEAQ. Unmatched junction bases numbered 8, after V lost 4 bases and J lost 5 bases. This CDR3 comprises 16 residues. The CDR3 region is CASSSETSGKGDTQYF. CDR3 bases: TGTGCCAGCAGCTCCGAGACTAGCGGGAAGGGAGATACGCAGTATTTT.

The V call is TRBV6-5, the J call TRBJ2-5, with 11 nucleotides matching TRBD2. This CDR3 spans 15 amino acids. Looked up from germline, CDR1 is MNHEY and CDR2 is SVGAGI. V dropped 5 bases and J dropped 4; count of bases not matched to a gene: 6. The CDR3 loop is CASSPTLAGGETQYF. As DNA, the CDR3 is TGTGCCAGCAGTCCTACTCTAGCGGGAGGAGAGACCCAGTACTTC.

V is TRBV29-1 and J is TRBJ1-1, with 7 bases identical to TRBD1. Germline V gene lookup returns CDR1 SQVTM and CDR2 ANQGSEA. After removal of 6 bases from V and 1 base from J, the junction contained 5 bases not matched to a gene. This CDR3 has 13 residues. The DNA of the CDR3 is TGCAGCGTCTGTCGACAGGGGAACACTGAAGCTTTCTTT. Its protein is CSVCRQGNTEAFF.

The V gene is TRBV2, the J gene TRBJ1-1; D is possibly TRBD1 (5 bases). This CDR3 spans 14 amino acids. Germline V gives CDR1 SNHLY, CDR2 FYNNEI. V shed 7 bases and J shed 3 bases, with 15 bases lying between them. The CDR3 reads CASTRGSSYTEAFF. The CDR3 DNA reads as TGTGCCAGCACCCGGGGGAGTTCGTACACTGAAGCTTTCTTT.

This rearrangement joins TRBV5-4 to TRBJ2-3, with 9 bases fitting TRBD2. V gave up 4 bases and J gave up 4 bases; unmatched junction bases: 10. Germline V gene sequence: CDR1 SGHNT, CDR2 YYREEE (reference sequence). The length of the CDR3 is 16 residues. In DNA, the CDR3 is TGTGCCAGCAGCACAACCGGGACTAGCTTTGCAGATACGCAGTATTTT. Protein: CASSTTGTSFADTQYF.